Given below is one T cell receptor beta chain in context. Original methodology: Nucleated cell number was recorded as an estimate derived from reference gene primer amplification. This table comes from immunoSEQ multiplex PCR, and its TCRdb copy is limited to in-frame clones, with some not included. Clone size and the V and J calls come from that table; the DNA yielded D and trimming. In the table there are 230,000 or so clones, 84% of which are singletons. This sample was taken from a study of blood T cell repertoires in COVID-19. Study information: Samples of COVID-19 (acute and convalescent) were obtained from the United States, Italy and Spain. Sample material is recorded as cDNA or gDNA derived from T cells, B-cell-depleted T cells, or PBMCs.

CDR3 length equals 15 residues. Per the germline V gene, CDR1 is LGHNA and CDR2 is YSLEER. V gave up 1 base and J gave up 2 bases, with 9 bases separating them. The rearrangement uses TRBV4-3 and TRBJ1-3; D uncertain. The sample was peripheral blood. This clonotype was obtained from a man under 40 with active or convalescent COVID-19. The CDR3 reads CASSQGQDPGNTIYF. The CDR3 DNA is TGCGCCAGCAGCCAAGGGCAGGATCCTGGAAACACCATATATTTT.